This TCR beta chain was recorded in a study of shared clonotypes between healthy human individuals. In the study's own analysis: Junction-only immunoSEQ sequences carried no quality scores, so filtering differed. Profiled with immunoSEQ multiplex PCR; TCRdb holds only in-frame clones, not every one. From that table come the V and J calls and clone size; the DNA was used to work out D and trimming. Of about 680,000 clones in the sample, less than 80% were seen once. Study-wide findings and caveats: In general, naive subsets displayed greater estimated richness than memory subsets did. Clonotypes shared by all four sorted-subset donors had higher generation probabilities than non-shared clonotypes.

Germline CDR1 reads SGHTA; CDR2 reads FQGNSA. Trimming cost V 1 base and J 4 bases; bases outside gene matches: 8. The CDR3 runs to 17 residues. Turning to this clone: Its antigen is unknown.

The gene calls are TRBV7-2 and TRBJ2-3; 10 bases agree with TRBD2. This receptor was taken from a woman in her thirties in good health. The sequencing input was memory CD4+ T cells sorted from blood. Subset indicated: CD45RA-negative fraction. CDR3 nucleotide sequence: TGTGCCAGCAGCTTAGTTGGTCTAGCGGGAGCCGCAGATACGCAGTATTTT. Encoded protein: CASSLVGLAGAADTQYF.